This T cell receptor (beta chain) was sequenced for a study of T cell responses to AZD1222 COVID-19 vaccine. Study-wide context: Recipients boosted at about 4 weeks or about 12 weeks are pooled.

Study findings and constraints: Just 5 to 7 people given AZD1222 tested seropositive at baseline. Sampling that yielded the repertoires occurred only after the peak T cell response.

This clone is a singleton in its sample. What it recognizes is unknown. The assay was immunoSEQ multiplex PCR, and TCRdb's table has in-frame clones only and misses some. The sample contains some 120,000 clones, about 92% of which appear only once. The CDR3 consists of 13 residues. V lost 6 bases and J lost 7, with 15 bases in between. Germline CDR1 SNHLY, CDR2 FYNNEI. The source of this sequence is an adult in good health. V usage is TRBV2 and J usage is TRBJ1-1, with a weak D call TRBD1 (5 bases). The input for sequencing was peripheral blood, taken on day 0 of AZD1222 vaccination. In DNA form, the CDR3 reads TGTGCCAGCAGGCTTGAGGGGTTCGGTGAAGCTTTCTTT. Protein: CASRLEGFGEAFF.